Sequencing of this T cell receptor (beta chain) was carried out in a study of beta chain features in type 1 diabetes. Trimming took 1 base from V and 5 from J, leaving 14 bases between them. CDR1 and CDR2 (germline): KGHSH, LQKENI. The CDR3 runs to 15 residues. The entirety of the isolated RNA underwent reverse transcription, so expressed TCRB transcripts were sequenced. Clones were read by immunoSEQ multiplex PCR, and TCRdb kept only the in-frame ones, dropping some. The data hold some 350,000 clones, with over 8.5% observed a single time. The study's findings and limits: A moderate, significant TCRB CDR3 shortening appeared in type 1 diabetes across four CD4+ subsets.

This clone was found a few times. What it binds is not known. Material: central memory CD4+ T cells from blood. The clonotype comes from a man under 40 with type 1 diabetes. V gene TRBV18 combines with J gene TRBJ2-5; D may be TRBD1 (5 bases). The CDR3 coding sequence is TGTGCCAGCTCACCACAAGGACACCAGAGGGAGACCCAGTACTTC. Its protein product is CASSPQGHQRETQYF.